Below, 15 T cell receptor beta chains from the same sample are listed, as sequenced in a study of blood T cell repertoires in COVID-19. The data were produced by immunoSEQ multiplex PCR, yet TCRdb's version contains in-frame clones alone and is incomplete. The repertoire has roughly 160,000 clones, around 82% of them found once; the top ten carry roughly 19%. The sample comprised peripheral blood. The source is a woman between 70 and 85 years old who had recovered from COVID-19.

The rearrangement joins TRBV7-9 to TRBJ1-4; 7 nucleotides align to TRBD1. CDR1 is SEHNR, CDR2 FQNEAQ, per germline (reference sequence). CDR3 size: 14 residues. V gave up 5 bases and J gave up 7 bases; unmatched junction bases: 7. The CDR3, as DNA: TGTGCCAGCAGCCGGGCAGGGGGGAGTGAAAAACTGTTTTTT. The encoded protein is CASSRAGGSEKLFF. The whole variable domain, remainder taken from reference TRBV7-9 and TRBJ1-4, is DTGVSQNPRHKITKRGQNVTFRCDPISEHNRLYWYRQTLGQGPEFLTYFQNEAQLEKSRLLSDRFSAERPKGSFSTLEIQRTEQGDSAMYLCASSRAGGSEKLFFGSGTQLSVL.

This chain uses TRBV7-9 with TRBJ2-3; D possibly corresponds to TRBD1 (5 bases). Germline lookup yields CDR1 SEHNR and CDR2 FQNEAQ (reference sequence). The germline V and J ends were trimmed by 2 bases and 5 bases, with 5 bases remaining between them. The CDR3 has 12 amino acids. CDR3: CASSLQGDTQYF. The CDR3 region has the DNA TGTGCCAGCAGCTTACAGGGAGATACGCAGTATTTT.

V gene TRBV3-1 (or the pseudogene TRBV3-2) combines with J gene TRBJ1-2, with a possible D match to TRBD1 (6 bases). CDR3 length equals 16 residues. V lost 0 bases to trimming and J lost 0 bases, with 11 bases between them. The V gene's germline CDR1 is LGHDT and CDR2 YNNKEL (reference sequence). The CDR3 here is CASSQDGSGANYGYTF. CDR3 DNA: TGTGCCAGCAGCCAAGATGGGTCAGGGGCTAACTATGGCTACACCTTC.

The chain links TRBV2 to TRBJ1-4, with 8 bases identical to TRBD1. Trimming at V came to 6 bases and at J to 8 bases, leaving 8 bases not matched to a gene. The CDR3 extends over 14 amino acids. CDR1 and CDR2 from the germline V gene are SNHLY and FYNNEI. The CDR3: CASRPDRGGEKLFF. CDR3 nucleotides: TGTGCCAGCAGGCCCGACAGGGGAGGAGAAAAACTGTTTTTT. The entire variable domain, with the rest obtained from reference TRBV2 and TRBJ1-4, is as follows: EPEVTQTPSHQVTQMGQEVILRCVPISNHLYFYWYRQILGQKVEFLVSFYNNEISEKSEIFDDQFSVERPDGSNFTLKIRSTKLEDSAMYFCASRPDRGGEKLFFGSGTQLSVL.

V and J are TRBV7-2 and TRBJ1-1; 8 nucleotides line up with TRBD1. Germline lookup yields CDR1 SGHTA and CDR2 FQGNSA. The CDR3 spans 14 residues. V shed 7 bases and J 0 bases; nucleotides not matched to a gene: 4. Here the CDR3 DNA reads TGTGCCAGCACCGGGGACAGGCTGAACACTGAAGCTTTCTTT. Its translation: CASTGDRLNTEAFF.

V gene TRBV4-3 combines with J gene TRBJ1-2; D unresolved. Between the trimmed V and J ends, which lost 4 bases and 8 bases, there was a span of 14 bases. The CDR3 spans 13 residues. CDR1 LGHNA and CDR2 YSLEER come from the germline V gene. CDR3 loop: CASSPGRLWGYTF. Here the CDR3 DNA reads TGCGCCAGCAGCCCCGGCCGACTTTGGGGCTACACCTTC.

For the CDR3, the DNA is TGTGCCAGCAGCCCGTGGGGCCTATTTGAGCAGTTCTTC. Translating it yields CASSPWGLFEQFF. The chain carries TRBV7-9 and TRBJ2-1, with TRBD1 as a possible D gene (5 bases). Trimming stripped 5 bases from V and 9 bases from J, with 14 bases between. Germline loops: CDR1 SEHNR, CDR2 FQNEAQ (reference sequence). This CDR3 is 13 amino acids long.

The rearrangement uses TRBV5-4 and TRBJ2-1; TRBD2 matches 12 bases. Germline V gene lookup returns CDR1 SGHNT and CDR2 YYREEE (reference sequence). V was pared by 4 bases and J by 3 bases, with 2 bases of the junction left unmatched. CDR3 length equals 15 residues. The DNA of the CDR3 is TGTGCCAGCAGCCAGGGACTAGCGGGCTACAATGAGCAGTTCTTC. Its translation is CASSQGLAGYNEQFF.

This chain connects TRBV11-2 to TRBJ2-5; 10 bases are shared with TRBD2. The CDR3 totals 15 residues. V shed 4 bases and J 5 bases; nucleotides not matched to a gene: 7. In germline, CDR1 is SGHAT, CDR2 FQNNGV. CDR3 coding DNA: TGTGCCAGCAGCTCCAGCGGGGGGGCAGGGGAGACCCAGTACTTC. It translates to CASSSSGGAGETQYF.

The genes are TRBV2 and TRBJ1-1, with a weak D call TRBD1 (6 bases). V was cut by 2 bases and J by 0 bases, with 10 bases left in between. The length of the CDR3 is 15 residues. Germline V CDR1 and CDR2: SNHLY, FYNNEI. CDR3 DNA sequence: TGTGCCAGCAGTGAATATGGGGGCATGAACACTGAAGCTTTCTTT. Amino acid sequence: CASSEYGGMNTEAFF.

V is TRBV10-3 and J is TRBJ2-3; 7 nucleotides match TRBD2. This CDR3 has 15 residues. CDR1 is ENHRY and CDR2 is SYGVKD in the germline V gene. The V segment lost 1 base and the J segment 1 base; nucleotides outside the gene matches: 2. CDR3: CAISEFAGGTDTQYF. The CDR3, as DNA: TGTGCCATCAGTGAGTTCGCGGGGGGCACAGATACGCAGTATTTT.

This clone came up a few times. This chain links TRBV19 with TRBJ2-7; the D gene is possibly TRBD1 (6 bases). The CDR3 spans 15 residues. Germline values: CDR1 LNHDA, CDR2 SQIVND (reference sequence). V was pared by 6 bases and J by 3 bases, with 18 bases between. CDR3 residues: CASRASPGTNYEQYF. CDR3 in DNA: TGTGCCAGTAGGGCTTCTCCCGGGACAAACTACGAGCAGTACTTC.

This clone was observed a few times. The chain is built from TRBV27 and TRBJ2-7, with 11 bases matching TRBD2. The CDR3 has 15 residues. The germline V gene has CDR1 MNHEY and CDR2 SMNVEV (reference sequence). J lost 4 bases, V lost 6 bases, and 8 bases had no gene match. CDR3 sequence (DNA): TGTGCCAGCAGCCTGGGGTCTAGCGGGAGGTACGAGCAGTACTTC. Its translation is CASSLGSSGRYEQYF.

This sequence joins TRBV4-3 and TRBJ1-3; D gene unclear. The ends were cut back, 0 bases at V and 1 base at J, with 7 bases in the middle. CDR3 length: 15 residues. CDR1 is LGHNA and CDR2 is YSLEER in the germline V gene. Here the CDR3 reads CASSQDIGSGNTIYF. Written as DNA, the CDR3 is TGCGCCAGCAGCCAAGATATCGGGTCTGGAAACACCATATATTTT.

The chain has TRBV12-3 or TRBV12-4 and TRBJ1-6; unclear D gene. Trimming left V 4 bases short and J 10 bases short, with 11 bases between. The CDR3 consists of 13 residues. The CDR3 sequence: CASSWQPGSPLHF. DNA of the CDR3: TGTGCCAGCAGTTGGCAGCCCGGGTCACCCCTCCACTTT.